This TCR beta chain derives from a study of control samples from healthy donors and cancer patients. The assay was immunoSEQ multiplex PCR, and TCRdb's table has in-frame clones only and misses some. Of around 75,000 clones in the sample, around 94% were seen once. Germline assignment: CDR1 MNHEY and CDR2 SMNVEV (reference sequence). The V and J ends lost 4 bases and 5 bases respectively, with 11 bases between them. The CDR3 is 14 residues long. This sequence joins TRBV27 and TRBJ2-2; maybe TRBD2 (6 bases). Sequencing used blood. The sequence derives from a woman between 55 and 75 years old in good health. DNA of the CDR3: TGTGCCAGCAGTTCCTGGAGCGGGACCGGGGAGCTGTTTTTT. Translation: CASSSWSGTGELFF.